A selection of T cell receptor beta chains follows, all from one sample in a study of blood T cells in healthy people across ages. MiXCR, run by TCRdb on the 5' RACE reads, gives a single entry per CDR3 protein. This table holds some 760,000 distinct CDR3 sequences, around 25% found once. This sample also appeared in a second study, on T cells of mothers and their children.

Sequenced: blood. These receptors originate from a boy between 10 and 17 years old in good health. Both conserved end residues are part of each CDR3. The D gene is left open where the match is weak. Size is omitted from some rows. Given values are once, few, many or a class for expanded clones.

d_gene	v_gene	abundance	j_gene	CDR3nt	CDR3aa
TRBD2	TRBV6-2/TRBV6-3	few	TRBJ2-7	TGTGCCAGCAGTACGACTAGCGGGAGTTGGTATGAAAACGAGCAGTACTTC	CASSTTSGSWYENEQYF
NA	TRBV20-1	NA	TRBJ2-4	TGCAGTGCTAGTTTTAAAGGGGCCACCAAAAACATTCAGTACTTC	CSASFKGATKNIQYF
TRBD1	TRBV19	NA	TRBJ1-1	TGTGCCAGTAGTTCCGGGACAGGTTTGGACACTGAAGCTTTCTTT	CASSSGTGLDTEAFF
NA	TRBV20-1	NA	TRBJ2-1	TGCAGTGCTAGAGATTCAGGGTCCGGGGCGGAGCAGTTCTTC	CSARDSGSGAEQFF
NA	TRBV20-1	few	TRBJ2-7	TGCAGTGCTAGGGAGTCCTTCCGACCCTACGAGCAGTACTTC	CSARESFRPYEQYF
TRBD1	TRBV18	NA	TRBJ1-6	TGTGCCAGCTCACCACAGGGGGCAAATTCACCCCTCCACTTT	CASSPQGANSPLHF
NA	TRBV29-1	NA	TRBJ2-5	TGCAGCGTTGAAGGAGGGGTGGGAGAGACCCAGTACTTC	CSVEGGVGETQYF
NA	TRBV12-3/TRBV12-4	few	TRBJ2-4	TGTGCCACCTCAGAAAACATTCAGTACTTC	CATSENIQYF
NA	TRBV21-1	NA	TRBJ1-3	TGTGCCAGCAGCCTTTGGACCTACTCTGGAAGCACCATATGTTTT	CASSLWTYSGSTICF
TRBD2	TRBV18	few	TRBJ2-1	TGTGCCAGCTCACCAAGGATACTAGCGGGACTTGATGAGCAGTTCTTC	CASSPRILAGLDEQFF
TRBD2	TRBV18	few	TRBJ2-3	TGTGCCAGCTCACCCTTGGAAACTAGCGGGACAGATACGCAGTATTTT	CASSPLETSGTDTQYF
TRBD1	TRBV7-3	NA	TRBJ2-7	TGTGCCAGCAGCAAAGGGACAGGGAACGAGCAGTACTTC	CASSKGTGNEQYF
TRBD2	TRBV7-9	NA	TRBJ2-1	TGTGCCAGCATGGGACTAGGAGACAATGAGCAGTTCTTC	CASMGLGDNEQFF
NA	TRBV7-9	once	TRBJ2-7	TGTGCCAAAAGACGCGGGGGCGAAGCATACGAGCAGTACTTC	CAKRRGGEAYEQYF
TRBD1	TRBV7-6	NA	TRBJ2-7	TGTGCCAGCAGCTTACAACCGGGACAGGGGACCTCTGTGCGGTACTTC	CASSLQPGQGTSVRYF
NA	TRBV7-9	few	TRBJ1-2	TGTGCCAGCAGCTCCCGGGACGATCCTGATTATGGCTACACCTTC	CASSSRDDPDYGYTF